What follows describes a single T cell receptor beta chain. Looked up from germline, CDR1 is LGHNA and CDR2 is YSLEER. The CDR3 is 14 amino acids. Trimming cost V 1 base and J 6 bases, with 13 bases left between them. Repertoires were generated with immunoSEQ multiplex PCR, while TCRdb's copy carries only in-frame clones and drops some. The sample consists of some 60,000 clones, just over 90% of them appearing once. These data come from a study of T cell changes during pregnancy in multiple sclerosis. This receptor was obtained from a female donor with multiple sclerosis, enrolled in a pregnancy study. The J gene is TRBJ2-7, the V gene TRBV4-3, with D hard to call. Specimen: peripheral blood, collected after pregnancy. Here the CDR3 reads CASSQVILRGEQYF. CDR3 nucleotides: TGCGCCAGCAGCCAAGTCATCTTGCGTGGCGAGCAGTACTTC.